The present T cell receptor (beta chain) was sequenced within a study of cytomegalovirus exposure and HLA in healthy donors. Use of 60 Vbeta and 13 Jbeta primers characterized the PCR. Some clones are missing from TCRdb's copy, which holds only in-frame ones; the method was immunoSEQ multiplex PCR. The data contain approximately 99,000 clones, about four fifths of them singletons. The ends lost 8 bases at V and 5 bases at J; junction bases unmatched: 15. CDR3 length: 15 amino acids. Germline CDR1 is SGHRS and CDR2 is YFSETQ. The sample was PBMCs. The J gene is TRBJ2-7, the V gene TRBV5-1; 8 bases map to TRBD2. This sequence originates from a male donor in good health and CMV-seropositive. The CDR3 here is CASRSRVAGSDEQYF. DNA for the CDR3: TGCGCCAGTCGGTCTAGAGTAGCGGGGAGTGACGAGCAGTACTTC.